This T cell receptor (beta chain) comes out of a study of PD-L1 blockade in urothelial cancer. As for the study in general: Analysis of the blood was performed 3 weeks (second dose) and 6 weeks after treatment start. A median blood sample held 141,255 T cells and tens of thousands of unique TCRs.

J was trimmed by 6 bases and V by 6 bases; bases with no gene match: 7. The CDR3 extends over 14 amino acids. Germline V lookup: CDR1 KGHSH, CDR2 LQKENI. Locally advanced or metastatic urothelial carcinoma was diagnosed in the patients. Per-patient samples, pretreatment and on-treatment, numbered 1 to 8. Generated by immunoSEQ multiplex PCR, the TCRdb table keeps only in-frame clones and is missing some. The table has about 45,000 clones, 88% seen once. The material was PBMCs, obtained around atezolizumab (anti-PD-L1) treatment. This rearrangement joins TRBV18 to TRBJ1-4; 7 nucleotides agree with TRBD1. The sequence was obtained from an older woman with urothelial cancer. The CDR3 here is CASSPGTADEKLFF. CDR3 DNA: TGTGCCAGCTCCCCCGGGACAGCAGATGAAAAACTGTTTTTT.